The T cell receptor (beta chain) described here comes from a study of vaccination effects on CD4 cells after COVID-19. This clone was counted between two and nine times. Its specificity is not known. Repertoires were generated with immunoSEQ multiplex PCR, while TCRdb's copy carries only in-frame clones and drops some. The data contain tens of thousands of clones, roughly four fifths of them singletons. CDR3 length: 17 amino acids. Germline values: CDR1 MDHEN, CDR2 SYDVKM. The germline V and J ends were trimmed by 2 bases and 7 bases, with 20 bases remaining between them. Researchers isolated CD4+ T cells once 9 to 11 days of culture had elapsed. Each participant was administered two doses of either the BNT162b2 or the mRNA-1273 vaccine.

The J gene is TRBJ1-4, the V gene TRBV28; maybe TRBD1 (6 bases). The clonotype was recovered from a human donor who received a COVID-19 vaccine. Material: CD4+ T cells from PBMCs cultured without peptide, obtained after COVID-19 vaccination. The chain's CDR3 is CASSLRRRGAVVEKLFF. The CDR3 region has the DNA TGTGCCAGCAGTTTACGTAGACGGGGGGCGGTTGTTGAAAAACTGTTTTTT.